The 27 T cell receptor beta chains below were found in one sample sequenced in a study of cytomegalovirus exposure and HLA in healthy donors. 60 Vbeta and 13 Jbeta primers were used in PCR. Profiled with immunoSEQ multiplex PCR; TCRdb holds only in-frame clones, not every one. Of approximately 170,000 clones listed, approximately 80% are singletons. The specimen was PBMCs. The receptors were gathered from a male donor in good health and CMV-seronegative.

This chain uses TRBV6-6 with TRBJ2-5; 8 bases align to TRBD2. The CDR3 spans 14 residues. The germline gives CDR1 MNHNY, CDR2 SVGAGI (reference sequence). The trim removed 8 bases at V and 2 bases at J, leaving 7 bases unmatched. CDR3 DNA sequence: TGTGCCAGCGGCGGGAGGAGGGGGCAAGAGACCCAGTACTTC. Translation: CASGGRRGQETQYF.

This clone showed up just once. This chain connects TRBV29-1 to TRBJ1-4, with D possibly matching TRBD1 (5 bases). Germline CDR1 SQVTM, CDR2 ANQGSEA. Trimming took off 4 bases at V and 8 bases at J, with 14 bases between the two ends. CDR3 length: 13 amino acids. The CDR3 loop reads CSVAGGGREKLFF. Here the CDR3 DNA reads TGCAGCGTTGCTGGGGGAGGGAGAGAAAAACTGTTTTTT.

This rearrangement joins TRBV7-2 to TRBJ2-5, with 8 nucleotides matching TRBD2. This CDR3 contains 16 residues. V gave up 4 bases and J gave up 1 base; unmatched junction bases: 8. The V gene's germline CDR1 is SGHTA and CDR2 FQGNSA. The CDR3 is CASSSRLAGRQETQYF. CDR3 nucleotides: TGTGCCAGCAGCTCCCGTTTAGCGGGGCGCCAAGAGACCCAGTACTTC. Full variable domain (outside the CDR3, taken from reference TRBV7-2 and TRBJ2-5): GAGVSQSPSNKVTEKGKDVELRCDPISGHTALYWYRQSLGQGLEFLIYFQGNSAPDKSGLPSDRFSAERTGGSVSTLTIQRTQQEDSAVYLCASSSRLAGRQETQYFGPGTRLLVL.

The chain is built from TRBV19 and TRBJ1-2; 10 bases fit TRBD1. J lost 8 bases, V lost 5 bases, and 8 bases had no gene match. Looked up from germline, CDR1 is LNHDA and CDR2 is SQIVND (reference sequence). This CDR3 is 14 amino acids long. This CDR3 reads CASSPGQGYVGYTF. In DNA form, the CDR3 reads TGTGCCAGTAGTCCGGGACAGGGGTACGTCGGCTACACCTTC.

J is TRBJ2-3 and V is TRBV28, with 8 bases that match TRBD2. With V trimmed by 6 bases and J by 0 bases, 2 bases remained unmatched. The CDR3 sequence is 14 residues long. Germline V gene sequence: CDR1 MDHEN, CDR2 SYDVKM. CDR3 DNA sequence: TGTGCCAGCAGACCGGGGGGGAGCACAGATACGCAGTATTTT. Translated: CASRPGGSTDTQYF.

The chain combines TRBV6-1 with TRBJ2-1, with 14 bases fitting TRBD2. Germline trimming cut 4 bases from V and 10 bases from J; bases unmatched to any gene: 3. Germline V lookup: CDR1 MNHNS, CDR2 SASEGT. The CDR3 length is 14 residues. The CDR3 DNA sequence: TGTGCCAGCAGTGGGAGACTAGCGGGAGGGGAGCAGTTCTTC. It codes for CASSGRLAGGEQFF.

The chain links TRBV25-1 to TRBJ1-2, with 7 bases aligning to TRBD1. The CDR3 loop spans 15 amino acids. V lost 3 bases and J lost 6; bases outside the gene matches: 10. The germline V gene encodes CDR1 MGHDK and CDR2 SYGVNS. This CDR3 is CASSDETGTIDGYTF. CDR3 DNA sequence: TGTGCCAGCAGTGACGAGACAGGGACGATCGATGGCTACACCTTC.

The chain uses TRBV5-1 and TRBJ2-5, with unresolved D. V lost 4 bases, J lost 1 base, and 20 bases lay in between. The CDR3 length is 17 residues. The germline gives CDR1 SGHRS, CDR2 YFSETQ. The CDR3 loop is CASSVRRNFFSQETQYF. The CDR3 DNA is TGCGCCAGCAGCGTGCGCAGGAATTTTTTCTCCCAAGAGACCCAGTACTTC. Drawing the rest from reference TRBV5-1 and TRBJ2-5, the complete variable domain is KAGVTQTPRYLIKTRGQQVTLSCSPISGHRSVSWYQQTPGQGLQFLFEYFSETQRNKGNFPGRFSGRQFSNSRSEMNVSTLELGDSALYLCASSVRRNFFSQETQYFGPGTRLLVL.

The genes are TRBV13 and TRBJ2-7, with 10 positions matching TRBD2. V trimming: 5 bases; J trimming: 6 bases; junction bases outside the gene matches: 7. CDR1 and CDR2 from the germline V gene are PRHDT and FYEKMQ (reference sequence). The CDR3 totals 14 residues. The CDR3 here is CASSPSGSRFEQYF. CDR3 coding DNA: TGTGCCAGCAGCCCTAGCGGGAGTAGGTTCGAGCAGTACTTC.

The chain has TRBV7-2 and TRBJ1-4; 10 positions agree with TRBD1. CDR1 is SGHTA, CDR2 FQGNSA, per germline. The V segment lost 1 base and the J segment 5 bases; nucleotides outside the gene matches: 13. The CDR3 covers 19 residues. This CDR3 reads CASSLVGSRQGARNEKLFF. In nucleotides, the CDR3 is TGTGCCAGCAGCTTAGTAGGGTCCCGACAGGGGGCTCGGAATGAAAAACTGTTTTTT.

This rearrangement joins TRBV13 to TRBJ2-7; maybe TRBD1 (5 bases). V gave up 0 bases and J gave up 5 bases, with 5 bases separating them. Germline CDR1 reads PRHDT; CDR2 reads FYEKMQ (reference sequence). This CDR3 has 12 amino acids. The CDR3 coding sequence is TGTGCCAGCAGCTTAGGAGGGGACGAGCAGTACTTC. This gives the protein CASSLGGDEQYF.

The V and J genes are TRBV5-1 and TRBJ1-3; the match to TRBD1 covers 7 bases. The trim removed 0 bases at V and 8 bases at J, leaving 8 bases unmatched. The CDR3 has 15 residues. Germline V gene lookup returns CDR1 SGHRS and CDR2 YFSETQ. CDR3 sequence: CASSLEGRGLDTIYF. In nucleotides, the CDR3 is TGCGCCAGCAGCTTGGAGGGCAGGGGGTTGGACACCATATATTTT.

This clone was seen once. The genes are TRBV7-2 and TRBJ2-2; no reliable D call. The V end was cut by 5 bases, the J end by 3 bases, with 4 bases between. Per the germline V gene, CDR1 is SGHTA and CDR2 is FQGNSA. This CDR3 comprises 12 residues. DNA for the CDR3: TGTGCCAGCAGCCTCGACACCGGGGAGCTGTTTTTT. Amino acid sequence: CASSLDTGELFF.

This chain's CDR3 is CASSWGRGRLTYEQYF. CDR3 DNA sequence: TGTGCCAGCAGCTGGGGACGGGGGAGACTCACCTACGAGCAGTACTTC. The chain links TRBV7-2 to TRBJ2-7; tentative D call: TRBD2 (6 bases). The CDR3 sequence is 16 residues long. Germline lookup yields CDR1 SGHTA and CDR2 FQGNSA. V was cut by 4 bases and J by 2 bases, with 18 bases left in between.

This sequence joins TRBV7-2 and TRBJ2-1; TRBD2 matches 12 bases. The J segment lost 5 bases and the V segment lost 4 bases, leaving 3 bases of the junction unmatched. The CDR3 spans 15 residues. The germline gives CDR1 SGHTA, CDR2 FQGNSA. CDR3 region: CASSWGLAGNNEQFF. For the CDR3, the DNA is TGTGCCAGCAGCTGGGGACTAGCGGGTAACAATGAGCAGTTCTTC.

This chain links TRBV5-1 with TRBJ1-6, with a possible D match to TRBD1 (6 bases). In germline, CDR1 is SGHRS, CDR2 YFSETQ. This CDR3 spans 17 amino acids. Trimming pared 0 bases from V and 0 bases from J, leaving 10 bases between. The CDR3 reads CASSLEGQSSYNSPLHF. CDR3 nucleotide sequence: TGCGCCAGCAGCTTGGAGGGACAAAGCTCCTATAATTCACCCCTCCACTTT.

V usage is TRBV19 and J usage is TRBJ2-7; 9 nucleotides line up with TRBD1. The length of the CDR3 is 14 residues. Trimming took 6 bases from V and 7 from J; bases not matched to a gene: 10. CDR1 is LNHDA, CDR2 SQIVND, per germline (reference sequence). CDR3 nucleotides: TGTGCCAGTAGAGTGAACAGGGGGCTGGGGGAGCAGTACTTC. Protein product: CASRVNRGLGEQYF.

The V call is TRBV4-3, the J call TRBJ1-1; D perhaps matches TRBD1 (5 bases). The CDR3 has 13 amino acids. Between the trimmed V and J ends, which lost 0 bases and 3 bases, there was a span of 5 bases. Germline-derived CDR1 and CDR2 are LGHNA and YSLEER. The CDR3 reads CASSQDRDTEAFF. The CDR3 coding sequence is TGCGCCAGCAGCCAAGACAGGGACACTGAAGCTTTCTTT.

V and J are TRBV7-2 and TRBJ1-2; no clear D gene. The CDR3 spans 15 residues. V lost 5 bases to trimming and J lost 1 base, with 14 bases between them. Germline assignment: CDR1 SGHTA and CDR2 FQGNSA. The CDR3 sequence is CASSPSAGINYGYTF. CDR3 in DNA: TGTGCCAGCAGCCCGAGTGCAGGCATTAACTATGGCTACACCTTC.

The chain employs TRBV19 and TRBJ2-3, with a weak D call TRBD2 (5 bases). Per germline, CDR1 LNHDA and CDR2 SQIVND (reference sequence). CDR3 length equals 13 residues. The V and J ends lost 8 bases and 0 bases respectively, with 9 bases between them. CDR3 bases: TGTGCCAGTGGAGGCAGTAGCACAGATACGCAGTATTTT. This codes for CASGGSSTDTQYF.

This chain links TRBV19 with TRBJ1-2, with 9 bases aligning to TRBD1. The CDR3 runs to 14 residues. The V and J ends lost 6 bases and 8 bases, in that order; junction bases with no gene match: 10. Per germline, CDR1 LNHDA and CDR2 SQIVND (reference sequence). CDR3 sequence reads: CASSGTGPVGGYTF. CDR3 bases: TGTGCCAGTAGCGGGACAGGGCCCGTCGGAGGCTACACCTTC.

The chain couples TRBV6-6 to TRBJ1-6; D might be TRBD1 (6 bases). This CDR3 comprises 15 residues. Germline V gene lookup returns CDR1 MNHNY and CDR2 SVGAGI (reference sequence). V lost 8 bases and J lost 0, with 11 bases in between. This CDR3 reads CASCRGSSYNSPLHF. For the CDR3, the DNA is TGTGCCAGCTGCAGGGGAAGCTCCTATAATTCACCCCTCCACTTT.

The rearrangement joins TRBV5-1 to TRBJ1-1, with 11 bases fitting TRBD1. The CDR3 is 19 residues long. V lost 0 bases, J lost 11 bases, and 21 bases stayed unmatched. The germline gives CDR1 SGHRS, CDR2 YFSETQ. The chain's CDR3 is CASSLGGGTGGSIRRTAFF. In DNA, the CDR3 is TGCGCCAGCAGCTTGGGTGGTGGGACAGGGGGAAGTATACGGCGAACGGCTTTCTTT. The variable domain in full, with the rest retrieved from reference TRBV5-1 and TRBJ1-1, is KAGVTQTPRYLIKTRGQQVTLSCSPISGHRSVSWYQQTPGQGLQFLFEYFSETQRNKGNFPGRFSGRQFSNSRSEMNVSTLELGDSALYLCASSLGGGTGGSIRRTAFFGQGTRLTVV.

J is TRBJ2-7 and V is TRBV11-2, with 11 nucleotides matching TRBD1. There are 17 residues in the CDR3. Losses at the gene ends were 1 base for V and 2 bases for J; bases not matched to a gene: 7. The germline CDR1 and CDR2 sequences are SGHAT and FQNNGV. CDR3 sequence reads: CASSLVAKGQGAYEQYF. The CDR3 DNA is TGTGCCAGCAGCTTAGTGGCCAAGGGACAGGGGGCCTACGAGCAGTACTTC.

This clone was counted a single time. The junction departs from germline at one end; a sequencing error may be responsible. V gene TRBV29-1 combines with J gene TRBJ1-1, with TRBD1 matching 8 bases. The CDR3 covers 14 residues. The germline gives CDR1 SQVTM, CDR2 ANQGSEA. The CDR3 nucleotides are TGCAGCGTCGAAGGGACAGGAGGAGACACTGAAGCTTTCTTT. It encodes CSVEGTGGDTEAFF.

The V call is TRBV7-2, the J call TRBJ2-7; possible D gene TRBD1, 6 bases. V was shortened by 0 bases and J by 2 bases, with 8 bases between the two germline ends. The CDR3 is 14 amino acids. CDR1 is SGHTA and CDR2 is FQGNSA in the germline V gene. The CDR3 here is CASSLAAGAYEQYF. Written as DNA, the CDR3 is TGTGCCAGCAGCTTAGCCGCAGGGGCCTACGAGCAGTACTTC.

The chain combines TRBV5-1 with TRBJ1-4; D possibly corresponds to TRBD1 (6 bases). Germline CDR1 SGHRS, CDR2 YFSETQ. The CDR3 contains 16 residues. With 2 bases removed from V and 3 bases from J, the gap between germline ends came to 14 bases. The CDR3 spells CASSFLTGLPNEKLFF. Here the CDR3 DNA reads TGCGCCAGCAGCTTCCTTACAGGGTTGCCTAATGAAAAACTGTTTTTT.